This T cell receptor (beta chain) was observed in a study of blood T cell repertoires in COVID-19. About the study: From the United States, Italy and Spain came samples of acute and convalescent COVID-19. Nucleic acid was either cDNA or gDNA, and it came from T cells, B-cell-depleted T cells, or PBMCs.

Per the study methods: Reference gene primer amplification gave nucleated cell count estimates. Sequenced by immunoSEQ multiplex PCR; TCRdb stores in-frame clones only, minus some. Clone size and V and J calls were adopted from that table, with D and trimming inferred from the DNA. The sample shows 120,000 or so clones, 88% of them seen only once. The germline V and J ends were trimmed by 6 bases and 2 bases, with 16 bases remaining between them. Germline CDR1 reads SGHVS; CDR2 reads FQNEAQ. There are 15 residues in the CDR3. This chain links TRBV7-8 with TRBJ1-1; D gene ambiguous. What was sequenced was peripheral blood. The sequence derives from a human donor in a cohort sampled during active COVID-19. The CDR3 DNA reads TGTGCCAGCAGTCCGCGGGTTGTACTTAACACTGAAGCTTTCTTT. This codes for CASSPRVVLNTEAFF. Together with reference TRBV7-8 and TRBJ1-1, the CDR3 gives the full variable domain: GAGVSQSPRYKVAKRGQDVALRCDPISGHVSLFWYQQALGQGPEFLTYFQNEAQLDKSGLPSDRFFAERPEGSVSTLKIQRTQQEDSAVYLCASSPRVVLNTEAFFGQGTRLTVV.